This note documents a single TCR beta chain sequence. Its antigen remains unknown. The sample originates from a study of graft-versus-host responses after intestinal transplantation. This CDR3 comprises 13 residues. With 7 bases removed from V and 5 bases from J, the gap between germline ends came to 14 bases. From germline, CDR1 is MDHEN and CDR2 SYDVKM. TCRdb's table, derived via immunoSEQ multiplex PCR, lists solely in-frame clones and lacks some. The sample holds tens of thousands of clones, around 82% seen once. This receptor was identified in a human donor who was the organ donor for an intestinal transplant. This rearrangement joins TRBV28 to TRBJ1-1; D ambiguous. Here the sequenced sample was unstimulated CD4+ T cells sorted from spleen or lymph node cells, taken before transplant. The CDR3 spells CASTLGGFTEAFF. The CDR3 coding sequence is TGTGCCAGCACCTTGGGAGGCTTTACTGAAGCTTTCTTT.